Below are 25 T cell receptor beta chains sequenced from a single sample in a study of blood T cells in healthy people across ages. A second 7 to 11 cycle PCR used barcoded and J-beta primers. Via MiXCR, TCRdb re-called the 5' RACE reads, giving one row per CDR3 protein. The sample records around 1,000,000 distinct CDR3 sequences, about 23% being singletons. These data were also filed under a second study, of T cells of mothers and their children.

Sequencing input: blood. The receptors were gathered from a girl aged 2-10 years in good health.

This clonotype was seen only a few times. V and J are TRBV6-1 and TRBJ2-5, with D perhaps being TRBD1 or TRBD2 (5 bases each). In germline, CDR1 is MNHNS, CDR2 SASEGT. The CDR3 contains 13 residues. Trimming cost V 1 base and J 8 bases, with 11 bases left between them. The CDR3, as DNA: TGTGCCAGCAGTGAAGGGGACGGAGAAACCCAGTACTTC. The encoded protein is CASSEGDGETQYF.

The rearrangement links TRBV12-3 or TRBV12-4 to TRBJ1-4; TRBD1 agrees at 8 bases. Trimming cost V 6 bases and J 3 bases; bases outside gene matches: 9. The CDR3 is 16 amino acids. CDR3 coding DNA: TGTGCCAGCAGAATGACAGGGGTGGGGGCTAATGAAAAACTGTTTTTT. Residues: CASRMTGVGANEKLFF.

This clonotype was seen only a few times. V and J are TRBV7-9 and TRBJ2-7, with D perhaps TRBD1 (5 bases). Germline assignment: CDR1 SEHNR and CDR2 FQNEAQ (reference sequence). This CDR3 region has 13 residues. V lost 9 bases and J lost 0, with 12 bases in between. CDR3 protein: CASKDSSSYEQYF. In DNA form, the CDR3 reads TGTGCCAGTAAAGACAGCAGCTCCTACGAGCAGTACTTC.

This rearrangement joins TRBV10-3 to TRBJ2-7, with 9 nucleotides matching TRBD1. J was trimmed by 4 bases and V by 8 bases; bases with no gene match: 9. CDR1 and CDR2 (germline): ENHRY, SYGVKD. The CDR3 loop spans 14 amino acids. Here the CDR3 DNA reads TGTGCCATCGGTCAGGGACAGGGAGGGTACGAGCAGTACTTC. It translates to CAIGQGQGGYEQYF.

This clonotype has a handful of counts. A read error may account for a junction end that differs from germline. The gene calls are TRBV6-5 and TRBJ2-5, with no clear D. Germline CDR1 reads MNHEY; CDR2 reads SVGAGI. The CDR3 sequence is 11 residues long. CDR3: CASRDAEAQYF. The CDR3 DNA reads TGCGCCAGCAGAGACGCCGAAGCCCAGTACTTC.

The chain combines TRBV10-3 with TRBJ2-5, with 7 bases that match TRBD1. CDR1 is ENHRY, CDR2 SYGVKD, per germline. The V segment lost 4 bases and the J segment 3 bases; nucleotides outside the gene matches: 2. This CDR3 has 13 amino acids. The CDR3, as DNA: TGTGCCATCAGTGGCGACAGGGAAGAGACCCAGTACTTC. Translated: CAISGDREETQYF.

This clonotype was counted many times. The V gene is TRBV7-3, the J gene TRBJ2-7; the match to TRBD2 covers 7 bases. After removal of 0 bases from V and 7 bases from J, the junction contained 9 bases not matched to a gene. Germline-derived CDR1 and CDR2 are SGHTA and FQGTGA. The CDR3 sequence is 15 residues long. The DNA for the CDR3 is TGTGCCAGCAGCTTAACGGGAGGGGCCCTAGGGGAGCAGTACTTC. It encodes CASSLTGGALGEQYF.

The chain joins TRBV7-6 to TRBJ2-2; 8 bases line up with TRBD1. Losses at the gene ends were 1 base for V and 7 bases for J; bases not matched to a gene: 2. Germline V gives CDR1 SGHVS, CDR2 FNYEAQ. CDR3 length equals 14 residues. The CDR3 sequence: CASSLGTGNGELFF. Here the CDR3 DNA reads TGTGCCAGCAGCTTAGGGACAGGGAACGGGGAGCTGTTTTTT. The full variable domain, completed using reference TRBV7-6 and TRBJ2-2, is GAGVSQSPRYKVTKRGQDVALRCDPISGHVSLYWYRQALGQGPEFLTYFNYEAQQDKSGLPNDRFSAERPEGSISTLTIQRTEQRDSAMYRCASSLGTGNGELFFGEGSRLTVL.

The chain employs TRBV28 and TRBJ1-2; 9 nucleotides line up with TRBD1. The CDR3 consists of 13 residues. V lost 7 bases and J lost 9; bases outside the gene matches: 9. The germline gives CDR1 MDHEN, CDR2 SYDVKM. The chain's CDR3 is CASKDRGTNRYTF. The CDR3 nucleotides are TGTGCCAGCAAAGACAGGGGGACAAATCGCTACACCTTC.

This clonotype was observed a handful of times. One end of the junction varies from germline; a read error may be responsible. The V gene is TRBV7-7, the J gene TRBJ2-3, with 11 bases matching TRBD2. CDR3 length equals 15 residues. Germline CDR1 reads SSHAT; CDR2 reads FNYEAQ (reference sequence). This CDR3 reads CASSLASGGLDTQYF. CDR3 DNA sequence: TGTGCTAGCAGCTTAGCTAGCGGGGGGCTGGATACGCAGTATTTT.

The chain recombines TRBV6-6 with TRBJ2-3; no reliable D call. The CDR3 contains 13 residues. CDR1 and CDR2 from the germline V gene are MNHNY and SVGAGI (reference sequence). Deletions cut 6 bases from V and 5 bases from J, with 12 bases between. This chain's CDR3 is CASRIYGRDTQYF. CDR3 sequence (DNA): TGTGCCAGCAGAATATACGGGCGAGATACGCAGTATTTT.

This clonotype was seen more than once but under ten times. The CDR3 region is CSAQGQEGQPQHF. Written as DNA, the CDR3 is TGCAGTGCTCAGGGACAGGAGGGTCAGCCCCAGCATTTT. The chain is built from TRBV20-1 and TRBJ1-5; TRBD1 agrees at 8 bases. V trimming: 5 bases; J trimming: 6 bases; junction bases outside the gene matches: 6. The germline CDR1 and CDR2 sequences are DFQATT and SNEGSKA (reference sequence). This CDR3 has 13 amino acids.

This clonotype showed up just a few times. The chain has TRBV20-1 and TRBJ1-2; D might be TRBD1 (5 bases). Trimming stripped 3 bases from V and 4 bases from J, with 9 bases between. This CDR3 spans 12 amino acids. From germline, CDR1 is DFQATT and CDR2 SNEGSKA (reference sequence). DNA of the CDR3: TGCAGTGCTAGTATGACAGCCTATGGCTACACCTTC. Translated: CSASMTAYGYTF.

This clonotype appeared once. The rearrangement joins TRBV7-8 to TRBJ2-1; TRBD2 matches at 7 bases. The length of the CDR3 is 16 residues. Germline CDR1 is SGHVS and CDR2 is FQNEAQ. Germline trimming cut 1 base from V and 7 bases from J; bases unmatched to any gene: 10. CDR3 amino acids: CASSLDTVAGLNEQFF. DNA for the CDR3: TGTGCCAGCAGCTTAGATACAGTAGCGGGTTTAAATGAGCAGTTCTTC.

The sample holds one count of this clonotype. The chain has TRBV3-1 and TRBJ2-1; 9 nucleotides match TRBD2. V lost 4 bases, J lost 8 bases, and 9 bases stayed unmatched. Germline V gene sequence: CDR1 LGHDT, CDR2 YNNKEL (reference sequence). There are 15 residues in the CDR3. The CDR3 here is CASSLAGVGGDEQFF. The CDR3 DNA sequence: TGTGCCAGCAGCCTAGCGGGAGTAGGCGGAGATGAGCAGTTCTTC.

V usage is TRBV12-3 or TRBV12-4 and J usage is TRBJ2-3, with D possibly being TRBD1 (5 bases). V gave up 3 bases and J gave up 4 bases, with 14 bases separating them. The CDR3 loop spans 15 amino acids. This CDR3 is CASSLQGHSPDTQYF. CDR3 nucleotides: TGTGCCAGCAGTTTGCAGGGCCACTCCCCAGATACGCAGTATTTT.

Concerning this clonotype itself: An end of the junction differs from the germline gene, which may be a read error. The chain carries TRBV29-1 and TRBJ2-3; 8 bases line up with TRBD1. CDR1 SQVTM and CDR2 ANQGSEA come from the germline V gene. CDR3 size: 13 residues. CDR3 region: CSVRDRTGNEQFF. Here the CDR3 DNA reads TGCAGCGTTAGGGACCGGACAGGGAATGAGCAGTTCTTT.

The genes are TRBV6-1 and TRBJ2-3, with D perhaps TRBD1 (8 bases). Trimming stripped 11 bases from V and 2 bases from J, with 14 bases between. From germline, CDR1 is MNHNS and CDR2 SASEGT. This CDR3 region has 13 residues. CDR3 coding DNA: TGTGCCGGGAGGGACAGGTTCACAGATACGCAGTATTTT. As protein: CAGRDRFTDTQYF.

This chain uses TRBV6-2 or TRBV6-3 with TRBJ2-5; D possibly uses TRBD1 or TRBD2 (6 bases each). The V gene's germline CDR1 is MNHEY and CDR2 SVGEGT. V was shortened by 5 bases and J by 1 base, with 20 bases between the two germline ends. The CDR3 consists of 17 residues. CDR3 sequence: CASSPVPKGGPQETQYF. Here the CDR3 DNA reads TGTGCCAGCAGTCCAGTCCCCAAGGGGGGCCCCCAAGAGACCCAGTACTTC.

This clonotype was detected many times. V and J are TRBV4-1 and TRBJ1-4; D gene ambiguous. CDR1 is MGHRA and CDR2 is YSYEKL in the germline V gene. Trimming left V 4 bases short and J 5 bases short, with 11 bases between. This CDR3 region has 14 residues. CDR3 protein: CASSPQSSNEKLFF. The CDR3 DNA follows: TGCGCCAGCAGCCCACAGTCCTCCAATGAAAAACTGTTTTTT.

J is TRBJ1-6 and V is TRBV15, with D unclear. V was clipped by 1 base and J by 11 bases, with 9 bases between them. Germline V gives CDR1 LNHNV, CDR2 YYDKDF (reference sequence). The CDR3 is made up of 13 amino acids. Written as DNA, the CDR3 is TGTGCCACCAGCAGAGGACTGGGGACACCCCTCCACTTT. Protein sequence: CATSRGLGTPLHF.

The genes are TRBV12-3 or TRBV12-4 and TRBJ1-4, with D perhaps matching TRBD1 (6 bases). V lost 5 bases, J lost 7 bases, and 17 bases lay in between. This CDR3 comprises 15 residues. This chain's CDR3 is CASSRRGAPGEKLFF. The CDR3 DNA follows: TGTGCCAGCAGTCGGAGGGGGGCGCCTGGTGAAAAACTGTTTTTT.

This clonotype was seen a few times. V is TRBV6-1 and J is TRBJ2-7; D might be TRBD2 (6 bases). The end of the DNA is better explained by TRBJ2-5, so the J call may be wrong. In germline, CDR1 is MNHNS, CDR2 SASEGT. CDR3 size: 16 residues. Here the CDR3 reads CASSAFSGTVQETQYF. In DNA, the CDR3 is TGTGCCAGCAGTGCCTTCTCCGGGACTGTGCAAGAGACCCAGTACTTC.

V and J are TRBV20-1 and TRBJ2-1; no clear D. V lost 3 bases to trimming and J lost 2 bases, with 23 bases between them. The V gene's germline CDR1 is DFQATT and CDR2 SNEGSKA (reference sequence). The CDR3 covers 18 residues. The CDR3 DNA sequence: TGCAGTGCTAGGGGCGTTATCAAGGAGCCCATAACCTACAATGAGCAGTTCTTC. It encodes CSARGVIKEPITYNEQFF.

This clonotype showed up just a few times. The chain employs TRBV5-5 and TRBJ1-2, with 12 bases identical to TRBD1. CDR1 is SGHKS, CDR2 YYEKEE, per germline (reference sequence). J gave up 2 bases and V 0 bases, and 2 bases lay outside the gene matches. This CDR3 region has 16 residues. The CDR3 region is CASSLVGTGGNYGYTF. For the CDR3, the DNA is TGTGCCAGCAGCTTGGTGGGGACAGGGGGCAACTATGGCTACACCTTC.